This T cell receptor (beta chain) came from a study of cytomegalovirus exposure and HLA in healthy donors. The PCR had 60 Vbeta and 13 Jbeta primers. Sequencing used immunoSEQ multiplex PCR; TCRdb keeps in-frame clones, though not all of them. The table lists about 90,000 clones, 65% to 85% of them singletons. Germline values: CDR1 SGHDN, CDR2 FVKESK. The CDR3 consists of 14 residues. Trimming cost V 1 base and J 7 bases; bases outside gene matches: 7. Sequencing was performed on PBMCs. This sequence originates from a man younger than 45 in good health and CMV-seronegative. This chain uses TRBV14 with TRBJ2-7; 7 bases map to TRBD1. CDR3 loop: CASSQVRQGGEQYF. The CDR3 DNA is TGTGCCAGCAGCCAAGTGAGACAGGGCGGGGAGCAGTACTTC. Using reference TRBV14 and TRBJ2-7 for the parts outside the CDR3, the full variable domain is EAGVTQFPSHSVIEKGQTVTLRCDPISGHDNLYWYRRVMGKEIKFLLHFVKESKQDESGMPNNRFLAERTGGTYSTLKVQPAELEDSGVYFCASSQVRQGGEQYFGPGTRLTVT.